This TCR beta chain was identified in a study of molecular identifiers for immune sequencing clone quantification. TCRdb passed the PCR reads through MiXCR, listing each CDR3 protein once. This sample yields about 640,000 distinct CDR3 sequences, of which nearly 20% are seen a single time; about 0.9% belongs to the top ten. Findings and limits, study-wide: Reports indicate spiked Jurkat TCR RNA from one cell could be found among 900,000 to 1,000,000 naive cells. Clones that had above 20 RNA copies took up over 99% of effector molecules but under 1% in naive cells.

About this clonotype: Its antigen is unknown.

With V trimmed by 10 bases and J by 4 bases, 11 bases remained unmatched. The CDR3 length is 14 residues. The chain has TRBV12-3 or TRBV12-4 and TRBJ2-3; 7 nucleotides align to TRBD2. This receptor was taken from a human donor in good health. Some libraries in this study had Jurkat cell RNA spiked in. Sequencing input: naive CD8+ T cells from blood, with Jurkat cell RNA spiked in. Documented subset: FACS-sorted CD8+CD4-CCR7+CD45RA+ naive T cells. The CDR3 reads CATNGGFRADTQYF. In DNA, the CDR3 is TGTGCCACCAACGGGGGGTTTAGGGCAGATACGCAGTATTTT.